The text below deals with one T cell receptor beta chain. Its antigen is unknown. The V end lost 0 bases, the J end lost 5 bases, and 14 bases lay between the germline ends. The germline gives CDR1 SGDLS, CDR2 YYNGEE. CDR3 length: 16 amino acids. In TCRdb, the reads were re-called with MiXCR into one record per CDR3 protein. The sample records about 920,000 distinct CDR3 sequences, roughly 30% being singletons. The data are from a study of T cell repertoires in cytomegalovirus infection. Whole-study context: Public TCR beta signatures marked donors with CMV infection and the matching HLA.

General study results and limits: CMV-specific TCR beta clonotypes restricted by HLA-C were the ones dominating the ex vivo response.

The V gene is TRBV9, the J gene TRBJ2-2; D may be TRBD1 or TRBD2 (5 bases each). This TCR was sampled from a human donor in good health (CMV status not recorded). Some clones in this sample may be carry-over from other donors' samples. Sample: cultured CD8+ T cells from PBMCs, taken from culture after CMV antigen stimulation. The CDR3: CASSVDGAAGTGELFF. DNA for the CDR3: TGTGCCAGCAGCGTAGACGGGGCGGCCGGGACCGGGGAGCTGTTTTTT.